This T cell receptor beta chain was observed in a study of blood T cell dynamics during melanoma immunotherapy. General study findings and limits: Unlike progressors, later disease-control patients had W3 repertoires gaining clonality or diversity.

Generated by immunoSEQ multiplex PCR, the TCRdb table keeps only in-frame clones and is missing some. There are about 11,000 clones in the sample; over 85% occur only once, and around 24% lies in the top ten. As for this clone: Its antigen is unknown.

The time point denotes: week 3, after first cycle of checkpoint inhibitor. The germline V gene encodes CDR1 SGHAT and CDR2 FQDESV (reference sequence). CDR3 length equals 14 residues. V dropped 4 bases and J dropped 5 bases, with 11 bases sitting between them. This sequence was found in a human donor with melanoma. The chain employs TRBV11-1 and TRBJ1-4; the D is unclear. Sequenced material: blood, taken from a patient treated with checkpoint blockade. The CDR3 nucleotides are TGTGCCAGCAGCTCGGCGGGCGTCAATGAAAAACTGTTTTTT. As protein: CASSSAGVNEKLFF.